This T cell receptor (beta chain) is drawn from a study of T cells in Graves' hyperthyroidism and ophthalmopathy. This clonotype came up once. This may come from a read error, since a much larger clone is one base off. It was RNA transcripts that yielded the amplified TCR beta CDR3 regions. Using the HTBI primer set, a first-round RT-PCR was run on the TCR CDR3. MiXCR was run by TCRdb on the multiplex PCR reads, yielding one entry per CDR3 protein. The sample shows roughly 98,000 distinct CDR3 sequences, roughly 39% of them seen only once. The sample was peripheral blood or thyroid tissue (not recorded which). The sequence came from a woman aged 25 to 45 with Graves' hyperthyroidism.

The CDR3 region has the DNA TGTGCCAGCAGCCCATTACAGGATCCTCCCTCGGAAAAACTGCTTTTT. Translating it yields CASSPLQDPPSEKLLF. J is TRBJ1-4 and V is TRBV7-9; D possibly corresponds to TRBD1 (5 bases). The CDR3 totals 16 residues. Germline CDR1 is SEHNR and CDR2 is FQNEAQ (reference sequence).